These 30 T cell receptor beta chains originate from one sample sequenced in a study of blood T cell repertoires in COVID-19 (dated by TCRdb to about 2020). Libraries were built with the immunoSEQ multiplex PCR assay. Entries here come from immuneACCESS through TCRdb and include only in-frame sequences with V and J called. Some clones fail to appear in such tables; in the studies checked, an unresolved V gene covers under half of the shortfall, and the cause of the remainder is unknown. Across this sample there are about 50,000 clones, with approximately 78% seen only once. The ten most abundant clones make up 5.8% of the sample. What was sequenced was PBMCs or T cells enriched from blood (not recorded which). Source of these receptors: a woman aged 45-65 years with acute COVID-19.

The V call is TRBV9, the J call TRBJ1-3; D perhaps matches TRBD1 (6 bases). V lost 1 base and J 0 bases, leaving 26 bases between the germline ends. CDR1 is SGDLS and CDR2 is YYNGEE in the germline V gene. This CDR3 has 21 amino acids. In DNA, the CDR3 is TGTGCCAGCAGCGTATATCAGTCTTGGTCTTTCGGACAGCCCTCTGGAAACACCATATATTTT. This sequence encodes CASSVYQSWSFGQPSGNTIYF.

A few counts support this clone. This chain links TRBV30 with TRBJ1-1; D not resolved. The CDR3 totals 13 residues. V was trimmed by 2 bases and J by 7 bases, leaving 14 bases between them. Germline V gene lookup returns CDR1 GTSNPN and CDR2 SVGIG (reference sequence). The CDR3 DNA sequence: TGTGCCTGGAGTCCCCACCAGGAGGGTGAAGCTTTCTTT. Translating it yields CAWSPHQEGEAFF.

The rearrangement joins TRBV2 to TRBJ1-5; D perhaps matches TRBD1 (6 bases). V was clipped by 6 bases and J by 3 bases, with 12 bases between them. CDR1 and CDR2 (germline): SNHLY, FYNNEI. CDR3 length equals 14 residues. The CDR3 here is CASRKQGNNQPQHF. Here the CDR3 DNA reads TGTGCCAGCAGAAAACAGGGAAACAATCAGCCCCAGCATTTT. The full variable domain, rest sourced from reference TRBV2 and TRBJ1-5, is EPEVTQTPSHQVTQMGQEVILRCVPISNHLYFYWYRQILGQKVEFLVSFYNNEISEKSEIFDDQFSVERPDGSNFTLKIRSTKLEDSAMYFCASRKQGNNQPQHFGDGTRLSIL.

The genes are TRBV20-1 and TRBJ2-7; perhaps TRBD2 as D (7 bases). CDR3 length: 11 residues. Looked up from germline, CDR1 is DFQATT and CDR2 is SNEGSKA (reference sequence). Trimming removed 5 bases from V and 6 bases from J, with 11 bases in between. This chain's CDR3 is CSAEGGPEQYF. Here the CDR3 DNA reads TGCAGTGCTGAGGGGGGGCCCGAGCAGTACTTC.

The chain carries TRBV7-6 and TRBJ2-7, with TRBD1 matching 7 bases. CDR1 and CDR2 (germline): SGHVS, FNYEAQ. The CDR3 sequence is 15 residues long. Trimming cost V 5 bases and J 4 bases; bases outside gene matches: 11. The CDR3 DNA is TGTGCCAGCAGCGCGACCGGGACAGCTGTTTACGAGCAGTACTTC. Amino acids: CASSATGTAVYEQYF. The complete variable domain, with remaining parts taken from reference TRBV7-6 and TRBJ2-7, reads GAGVSQSPRYKVTKRGQDVALRCDPISGHVSLYWYRQALGQGPEFLTYFNYEAQQDKSGLPNDRFSAERPEGSISTLTIQRTEQRDSAMYRCASSATGTAVYEQYFGPGTRLTVT.

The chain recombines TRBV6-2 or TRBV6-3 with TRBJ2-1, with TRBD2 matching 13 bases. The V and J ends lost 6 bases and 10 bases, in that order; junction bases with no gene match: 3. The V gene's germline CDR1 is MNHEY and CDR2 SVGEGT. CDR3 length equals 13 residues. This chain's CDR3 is CASSSTSGGEQFF. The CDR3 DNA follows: TGTGCCAGCAGCTCGACTAGCGGGGGGGAGCAGTTCTTC.

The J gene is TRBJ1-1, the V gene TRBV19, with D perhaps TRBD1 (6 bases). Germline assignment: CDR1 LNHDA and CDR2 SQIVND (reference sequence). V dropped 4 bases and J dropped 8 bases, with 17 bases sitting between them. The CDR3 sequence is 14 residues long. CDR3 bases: TGTGCCAGTAGTAAAGGGAGGGGACATCTAGAAGCTTTCTTT. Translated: CASSKGRGHLEAFF.

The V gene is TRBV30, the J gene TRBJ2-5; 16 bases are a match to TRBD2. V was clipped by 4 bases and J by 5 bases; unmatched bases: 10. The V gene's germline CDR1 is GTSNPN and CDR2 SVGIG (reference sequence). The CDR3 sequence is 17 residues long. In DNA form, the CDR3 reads TGTGCCTGGACGACGGGACTAGCGGGGGGGCCTCGGGAGACCCAGTACTTC. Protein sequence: CAWTTGLAGGPRETQYF.

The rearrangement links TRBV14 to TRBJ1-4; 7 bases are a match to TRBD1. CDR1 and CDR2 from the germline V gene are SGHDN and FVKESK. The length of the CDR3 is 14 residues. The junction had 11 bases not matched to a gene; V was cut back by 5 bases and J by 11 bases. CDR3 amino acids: CASSDDRERGKLFF. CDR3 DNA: TGTGCCAGCAGCGACGACAGGGAAAGGGGCAAACTGTTTTTT.

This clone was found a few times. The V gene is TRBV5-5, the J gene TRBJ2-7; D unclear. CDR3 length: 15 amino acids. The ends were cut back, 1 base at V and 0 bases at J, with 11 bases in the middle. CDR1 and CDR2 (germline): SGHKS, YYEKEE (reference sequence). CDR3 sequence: CASSLFRSSSYEQYF. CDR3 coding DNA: TGTGCCAGCAGCTTGTTTCGCTCCAGCTCCTACGAGCAGTACTTC.

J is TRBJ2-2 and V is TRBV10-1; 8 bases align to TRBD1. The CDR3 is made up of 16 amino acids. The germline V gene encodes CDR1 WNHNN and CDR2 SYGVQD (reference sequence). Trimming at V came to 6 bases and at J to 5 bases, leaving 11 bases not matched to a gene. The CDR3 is CASSRSGQETTGELFF. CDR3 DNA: TGCGCCAGCAGCAGATCGGGACAGGAGACGACCGGGGAGCTGTTTTTT.

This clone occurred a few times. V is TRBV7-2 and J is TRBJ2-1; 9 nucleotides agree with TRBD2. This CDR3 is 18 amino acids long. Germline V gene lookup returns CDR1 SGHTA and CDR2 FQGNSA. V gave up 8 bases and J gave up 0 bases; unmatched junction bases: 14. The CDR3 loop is CASSRKGGGADSYNEQFF. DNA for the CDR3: TGTGCCAGCTCCCGAAAGGGCGGGGGGGCAGACTCCTACAATGAGCAGTTCTTC.

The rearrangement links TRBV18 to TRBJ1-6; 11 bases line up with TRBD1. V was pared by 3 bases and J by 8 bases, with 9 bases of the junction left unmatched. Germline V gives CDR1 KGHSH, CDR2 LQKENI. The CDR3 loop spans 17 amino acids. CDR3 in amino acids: CASSPRTGGFGDSPLHF. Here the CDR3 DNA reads TGTGCCAGCTCACCGCGGACAGGGGGCTTTGGAGATTCACCCCTCCACTTT. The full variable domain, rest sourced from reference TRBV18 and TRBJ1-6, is NAGVMQNPRHLVRRRGQEARLRCSPMKGHSHVYWYRQLPEEGLKFMVYLQKENIIDESGMPKERFSAEFPKEGPSILRIQQVVRGDSAAYFCASSPRTGGFGDSPLHFGNGTRLTVT.

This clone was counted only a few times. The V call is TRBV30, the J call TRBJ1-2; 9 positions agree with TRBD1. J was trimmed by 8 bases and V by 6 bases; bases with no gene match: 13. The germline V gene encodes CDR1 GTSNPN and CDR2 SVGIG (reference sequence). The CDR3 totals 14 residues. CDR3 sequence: CACPARDRAIGYTF. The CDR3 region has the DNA TGTGCCTGCCCCGCACGGGACAGGGCTATCGGCTACACCTTC.

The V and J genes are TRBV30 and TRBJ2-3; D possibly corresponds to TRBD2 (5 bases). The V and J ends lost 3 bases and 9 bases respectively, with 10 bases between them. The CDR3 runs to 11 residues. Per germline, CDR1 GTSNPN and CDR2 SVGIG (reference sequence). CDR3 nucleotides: TGTGCCTGGAGGGGAGCGGACACGCAGTATTTT. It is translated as CAWRGADTQYF.

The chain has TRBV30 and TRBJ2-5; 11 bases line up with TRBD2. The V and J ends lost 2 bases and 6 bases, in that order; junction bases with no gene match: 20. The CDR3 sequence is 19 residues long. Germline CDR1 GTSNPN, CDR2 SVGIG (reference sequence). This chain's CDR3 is CAWSPLNEVAGGPRKTQYF. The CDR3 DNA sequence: TGTGCCTGGAGTCCCCTCAATGAAGTAGCGGGGGGGCCAAGGAAGACCCAGTACTTC.

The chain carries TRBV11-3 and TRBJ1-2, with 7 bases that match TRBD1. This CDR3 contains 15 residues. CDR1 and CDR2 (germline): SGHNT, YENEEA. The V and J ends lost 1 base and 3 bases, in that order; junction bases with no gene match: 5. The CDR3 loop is CASSLGAGGYYGYTF. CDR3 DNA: TGTGCCAGCAGCTTAGGGGCAGGGGGGTACTATGGCTACACCTTC.

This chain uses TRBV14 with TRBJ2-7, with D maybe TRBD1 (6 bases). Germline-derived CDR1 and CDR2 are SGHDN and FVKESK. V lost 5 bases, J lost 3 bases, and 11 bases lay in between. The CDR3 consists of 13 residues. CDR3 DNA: TGTGCCAGCAGCAACCGGGACATCTACGAGCAGTACTTC. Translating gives CASSNRDIYEQYF. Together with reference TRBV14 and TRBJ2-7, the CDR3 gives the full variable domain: EAGVTQFPSHSVIEKGQTVTLRCDPISGHDNLYWYRRVMGKEIKFLLHFVKESKQDESGMPNNRFLAERTGGTYSTLKVQPAELEDSGVYFCASSNRDIYEQYFGPGTRLTVT.

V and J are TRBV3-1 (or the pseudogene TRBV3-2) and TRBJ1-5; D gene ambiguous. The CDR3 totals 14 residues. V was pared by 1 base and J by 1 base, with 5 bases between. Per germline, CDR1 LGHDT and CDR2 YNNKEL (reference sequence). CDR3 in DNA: TGTGCCAGCAGCCAAGCGCAGAGCAATCAGCCCCAGCATTTT. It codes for CASSQAQSNQPQHF.

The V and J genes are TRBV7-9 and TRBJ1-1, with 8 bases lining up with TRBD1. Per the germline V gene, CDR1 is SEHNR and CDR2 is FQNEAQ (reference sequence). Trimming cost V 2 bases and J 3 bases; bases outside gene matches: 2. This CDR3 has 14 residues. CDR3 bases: TGTGCCAGCAGCTTACAGGGGGCGGACACTGAAGCTTTCTTT. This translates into CASSLQGADTEAFF. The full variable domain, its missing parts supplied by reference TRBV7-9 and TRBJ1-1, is DTGVSQNPRHKITKRGQNVTFRCDPISEHNRLYWYRQTLGQGPEFLTYFQNEAQLEKSRLLSDRFSAERPKGSFSTLEIQRTEQGDSAMYLCASSLQGADTEAFFGQGTRLTVV.

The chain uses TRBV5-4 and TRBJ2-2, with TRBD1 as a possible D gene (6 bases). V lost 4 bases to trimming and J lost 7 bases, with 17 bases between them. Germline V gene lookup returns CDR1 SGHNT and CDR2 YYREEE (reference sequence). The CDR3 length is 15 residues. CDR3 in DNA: TGTGCCAGCAGCCCCCGCACAGGGCTCGGCGGGGAGCTGTTTTTT. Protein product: CASSPRTGLGGELFF.

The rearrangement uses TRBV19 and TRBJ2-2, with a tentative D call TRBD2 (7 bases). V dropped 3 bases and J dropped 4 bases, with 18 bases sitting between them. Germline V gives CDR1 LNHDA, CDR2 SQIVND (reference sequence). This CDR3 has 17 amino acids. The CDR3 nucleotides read TGTGCCAGTAGTATTCGCTTAGGCGGGGGCCTCACCGGGGAGCTGTTTTTT. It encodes CASSIRLGGGLTGELFF.

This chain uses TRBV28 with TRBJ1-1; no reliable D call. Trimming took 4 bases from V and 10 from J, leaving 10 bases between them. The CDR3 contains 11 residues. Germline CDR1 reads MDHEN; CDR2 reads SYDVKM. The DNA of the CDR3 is TGTGCCAGCAGTTCCAGCGGAGGAGCTTTCTTT. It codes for CASSSSGGAFF. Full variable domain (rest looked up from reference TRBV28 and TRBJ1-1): DVKVTQSSRYLVKRTGEKVFLECVQDMDHENMFWYRQDPGLGLRLIYFSYDVKMKEKGDIPEGYSVSREKKERFSLILESASTNQTSMYLCASSSSGGAFFGQGTRLTVV.

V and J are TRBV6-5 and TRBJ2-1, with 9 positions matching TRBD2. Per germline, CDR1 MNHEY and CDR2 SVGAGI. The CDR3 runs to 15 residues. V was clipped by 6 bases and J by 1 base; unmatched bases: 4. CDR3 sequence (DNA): TGTGCCAGCAGAACCGGACTAGCGTCCTACAATGAGCAGTTCTTC. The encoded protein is CASRTGLASYNEQFF.

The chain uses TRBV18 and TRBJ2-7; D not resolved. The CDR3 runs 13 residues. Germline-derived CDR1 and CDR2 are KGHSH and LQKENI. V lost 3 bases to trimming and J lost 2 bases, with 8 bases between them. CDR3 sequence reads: CASSPGGPYEQYF. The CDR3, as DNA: TGTGCCAGCTCACCCGGCGGTCCCTACGAGCAGTACTTC.

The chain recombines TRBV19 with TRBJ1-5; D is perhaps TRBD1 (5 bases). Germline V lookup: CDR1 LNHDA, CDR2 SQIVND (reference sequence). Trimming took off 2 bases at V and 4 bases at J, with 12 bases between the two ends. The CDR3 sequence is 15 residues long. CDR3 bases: TGTGCCAGTAGTATAAAGTCAGGGTTTAATCAGCCCCAGCATTTT. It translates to CASSIKSGFNQPQHF.

The CDR3 loop is CASSPPTGVTNYGYTF. CDR3 DNA: TGTGCCAGCTCACCACCGACAGGGGTAACTAACTATGGCTACACCTTC. The rearrangement uses TRBV18 and TRBJ1-2, with 8 bases that match TRBD1. V trimming: 0 bases; J trimming: 0 bases; junction bases outside the gene matches: 3. Germline-derived CDR1 and CDR2 are KGHSH and LQKENI. This CDR3 has 16 residues. The whole variable domain, remainder taken from reference TRBV18 and TRBJ1-2, is NAGVMQNPRHLVRRRGQEARLRCSPMKGHSHVYWYRQLPEEGLKFMVYLQKENIIDESGMPKERFSAEFPKEGPSILRIQQVVRGDSAAYFCASSPPTGVTNYGYTFGSGTRLTVV.

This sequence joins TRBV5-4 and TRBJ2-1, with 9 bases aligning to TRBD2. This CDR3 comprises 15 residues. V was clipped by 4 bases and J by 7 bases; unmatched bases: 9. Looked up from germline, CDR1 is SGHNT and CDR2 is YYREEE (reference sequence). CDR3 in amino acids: CASSPTGTSTNEQFF. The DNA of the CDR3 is TGTGCCAGCAGCCCAACCGGGACTAGCACGAATGAGCAGTTCTTC.

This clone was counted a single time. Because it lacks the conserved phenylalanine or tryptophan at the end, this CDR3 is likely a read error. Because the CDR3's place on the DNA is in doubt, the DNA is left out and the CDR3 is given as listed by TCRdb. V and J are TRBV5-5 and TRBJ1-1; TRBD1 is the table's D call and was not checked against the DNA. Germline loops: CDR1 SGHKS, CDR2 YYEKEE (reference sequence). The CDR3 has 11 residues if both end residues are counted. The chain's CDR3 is CASTQRQGRFV.

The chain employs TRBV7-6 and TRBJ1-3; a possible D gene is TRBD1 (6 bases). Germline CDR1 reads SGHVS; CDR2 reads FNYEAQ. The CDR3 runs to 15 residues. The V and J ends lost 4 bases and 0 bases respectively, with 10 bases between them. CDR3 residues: CASSSTGSSGNTIYF. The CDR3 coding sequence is TGTGCCAGCAGCTCTACAGGGAGCTCTGGAAACACCATATATTTT.